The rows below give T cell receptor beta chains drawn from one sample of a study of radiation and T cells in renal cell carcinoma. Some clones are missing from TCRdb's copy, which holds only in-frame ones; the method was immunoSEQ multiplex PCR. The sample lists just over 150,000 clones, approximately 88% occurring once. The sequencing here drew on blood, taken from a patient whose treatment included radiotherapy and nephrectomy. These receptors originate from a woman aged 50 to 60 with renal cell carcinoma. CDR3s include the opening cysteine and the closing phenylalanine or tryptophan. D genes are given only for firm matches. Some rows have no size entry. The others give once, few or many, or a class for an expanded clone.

CASSFGSMTNTEAFF,TGTGCCAGCAGCTTTGGGTCGATGACCAACACTGAAGCTTTCTTT,TRBJ1-1,TRBV7-2,.,.
CASRRSSGGATYEQYF,TGTGCCAGCAGACGATCCTCAGGGGGGGCGACCTACGAGCAGTACTTC,TRBJ2-7,TRBV11-2,.,.
CASSPAQAGGPGELFF,TGTGCCAGCTCACCAGCCCAAGCGGGGGGGCCCGGGGAGCTGTTTTTT,TRBJ2-2,TRBV18,.,TRBD2
CAIRSSGTGSSGANVLTF,TGTGCCATCAGATCCTCCGGGACAGGGAGCTCTGGGGCCAACGTCCTGACTTTC,TRBJ2-6,TRBV10-3,.,TRBD1
CASSLGSGVGYTF,TGTGCCAGCAGCTTGGGTAGCGGGGTTGGCTACACCTTC,TRBJ1-2,TRBV7-9,.,.
CASISSRSYQPQHF,TGTGCCAGCATATCCTCGCGTAGTTATCAGCCCCAGCATTTT,TRBJ1-5,TRBV6-1,once,.
CAWSWGQNTEAFF,TGTGCCTGGAGTTGGGGCCAGAACACTGAAGCTTTCTTT,TRBJ1-1,TRBV30,few,.
CASSISMASGNTIYF,TGTGCCAGTAGTATTTCCATGGCCTCTGGAAACACCATATATTTT,TRBJ1-3,TRBV19,.,.
CASSQDGNFYGYTF,TGTGCCAGCAGCCAGGACGGGAATTTCTATGGCTACACCTTC,TRBJ1-2,TRBV6-5,.,.
CASSLPRQGMTGNTIYF,TGTGCCAGCAGCTTACCACGACAGGGAATGACAGGAAACACCATATATTTT,TRBJ1-3,TRBV7-6,.,TRBD1
CSVEGTVNTEAFF,TGCAGCGTTGAAGGGACAGTGAACACTGAAGCTTTCTTT,TRBJ1-1,TRBV29-1,few,.
CASRSGGYGYTF,TGTGCCAGCAGATCAGGGGGCTATGGCTACACCTTC,TRBJ1-2,TRBV6-1,.,TRBD1
CASSSPGENYEQYF,TGTGCCAGCAGCTCCCCAGGGGAAAACTACGAGCAGTACTTC,TRBJ2-7,TRBV27,.,.
CASSSRGTDYGYTF,TGTGCCAGCAGCTCACGCGGGACGGACTATGGCTACACCTTC,TRBJ1-2,TRBV7-8,once,.
CASSLSGSNQPQHF,TGCGCCAGCAGCTTGTCGGGTAGCAATCAGCCCCAGCATTTT,TRBJ1-5,TRBV5-1,.,.
CASSDFSSTDTQYF,TGTGCCAGCAGTGATTTCTCTAGCACAGATACGCAGTATTTT,TRBJ2-3,TRBV25-1,.,.
CASSEPSGGYNEQFF,TGTGCCAGCAGTGAACCTAGCGGGGGCTACAATGAGCAGTTCTTC,TRBJ2-1,TRBV25-1,.,TRBD2
CASSRSGNTIYF,TGTGCCAGCAGCCGCTCTGGAAACACCATATATTTT,TRBJ1-3,TRBV9,few,.
CASVEGLSSRGEQYF,TGTGCCAGCGTGGAGGGATTGTCCTCCCGGGGCGAGCAGTACTTC,TRBJ2-7,TRBV6-1,.,.
CASSFDRGQETQYF,TGTGCCAGCAGCTTCGACAGGGGTCAAGAGACCCAGTACTTC,TRBJ2-5,TRBV7-9,.,TRBD1
CASSSGGNQYQETQYF,TGTGCCAGCAGCTCCGGAGGGAACCAGTACCAAGAGACCCAGTACTTC,TRBJ2-5,TRBV7-2,.,.
CASSFIRENTEAFF,TGTGCCAGCAGCTTTATCAGGGAGAACACTGAAGCTTTCTTT,TRBJ1-1,TRBV5-4,.,.
CASRSGGLEQFF,TGTGCCAGCAGATCGGGCGGGCTTGAGCAGTTCTTC,TRBJ2-1,TRBV7-9,.,.
CAALGQVNTEAFF,TGTGCCGCCTTGGGACAGGTTAACACTGAAGCTTTCTTT,TRBJ1-1,TRBV10-3,.,TRBD1